This TCR beta chain was identified in a study of blood T cell repertoires in COVID-19. Study summary: The United States, Italy and Spain provided the acute and convalescent COVID-19 samples. The analysed material was cDNA or gDNA that came from T cells, B-cell-depleted T cells, or PBMCs.

The CDR3 runs 15 residues. Germline-derived CDR1 and CDR2 are KGHSH and LQKENI. V shed 6 bases, J shed 6 bases, and the junction held 6 bases outside the gene matches. Original analysis: Reference gene primer amplification yielded estimated nucleated cell counts. Data came from immunoSEQ multiplex PCR; TCRdb stores just in-frame clones and leaves some out. Clone size and the V and J calls come from that table; the DNA yielded D and trimming. The sample contains hundreds of thousands of clones, 65% to 90% of which appear only once. This TCR was sampled from a man between 50 and 59 years old with COVID-19, enrolled during active disease. Sequencing was done on a sample of peripheral blood. The rearrangement links TRBV18 to TRBJ1-5, with TRBD1 matching over 12 bases. CDR3 DNA sequence: TGTGCCAGCTCGCCCGGGACAGGGGGCTTTCAGCCCCAGCATTTT. This encodes CASSPGTGGFQPQHF.